This T cell receptor (beta chain) stems from a study of CD8+ T cells in alopecia areata (dated by TCRdb to 2017 to 2018). Describing the broader study: The treated patients took part in an open-label pilot trial in which moderate-to-severe alopecia areata was treated with oral tofacitinib at 5 to 10 mg twice daily. Clonality in the scalp was compared among normal scalp (n=4), patchy alopecia areata scalp (n=8), and alopecia totalis/universalis scalp (n=8). Patients received tofacitinib for 6 to 18 months and were then followed off drug for 6 months to check for delayed response and recurrence. In both human patients and the C3H/HeJ mouse model, the study applied high-throughput TCRbeta sequencing to look at T cell clonal expansion in alopecia areata. TCRbeta CDR3 regions were amplified by immunoSEQ multiplex PCR with 35 Vbeta forward and 13 Jbeta reverse primers. In treated patients, disease severity was measured using the SALT score, which gives the percentage of scalp surface area affected. On the human side, TCRbeta sequencing was run on scalp tissue and on sorted CD4+ and CD8+ peripheral blood T cells from healthy controls and from alopecia areata patients with either patchy or totalis/universalis disease. Biopsies were taken from tofacitinib-treated patients at baseline and again at 4 and 24 weeks into treatment, and several of those patients also had a later scalp biopsy. RNA was obtained with the PAXgene miRNA kit for fixed scalp, the miRNeasy kit for PBMCs, and the RNeasy kit for mouse skin. Study-wide conclusions, independent of this receptor: With tofacitinib, both scalp clonality and the number of expanded CD8+ clones among the top 100 scalp clones went down significantly. Because the treated cohort was small and had only one nonresponder, larger studies are needed to examine links between baseline CD8+ expansion and response. Unlike mouse skin, where gammadelta T cells dominate, normal human skin contains resident alphabeta T cells that get sequenced too, which complicates analysis of the scalp TCR repertoire. Many expanded lesional clones persisted in scalp and blood during tofacitinib treatment, which may partly explain relapse after stopping treatment. Higher clonality and more expanded CD8+ clones were observed in lesional scalp than in normal scalp, particularly in alopecia totalis/universalis, a finding suggestive of antigenic drive. Shared TCR sequences between patients were less evident than in mice, which may be partly attributable to HLA diversity in the patient population.

Explained via the paper, the time point label denotes: approximately 4 weeks on oral tofacitinib. Interpreted using the paper, the treatment or condition label stands for: oral pan-JAK inhibitor, 5-10 mg twice daily. Peripheral blood and lesional scalp punch biopsies were obtained from patients with alopecia areata. PBMCs were isolated by density centrifugation and stained for CD3, CD4 and CD8, after which CD4+ and CD8+ T cells were sorted on a FACSAria. A note on this clone: What this receptor recognizes is not known. No much larger clonotype is one base removed from it; base qualities were not supplied.

V is cut by 8 bases and J by 6 bases, and the space between the germline ends is 13 bases. The CDR3 holds 13 amino acids from the cysteine to the phenylalanine. The sequence is cut down to CDR3 DNA, 39 bases in frame from base 1. CDR1 MNHEY and CDR2 SVGAGI were looked up in the germline V gene. The receptor library was made with the immunoSEQ multiplex PCR assay. To provide template for TCR sequencing, every sample had RNA extracted and reverse transcribed into cDNA. SuperScript III was used to make first-strand cDNA, primed with a 2:1 mix of oligo-dT and random hexamers. Amplification bias was assessed with a synthetic immune receptor repertoire, and residual bias was removed computationally. Concerning the study's data processing: After raw reads were preprocessed to remove errors, the CDR3 was defined following IMGT conventions as running from the conserved cysteine to phenylalanine. To get clonality, Shannon entropy was normalized by log2 of the number of productive unique TCRs and the result was subtracted from 1. Scalp TCRbeta sequences were cross-referenced with sorted blood CD4 and CD8 repertoires so that the CD4 or CD8 identity of scalp clones could be inferred. In TCRdb, the immuneACCESS table is reduced to in-frame sequences with V and J assigned. These tables do not hold every clone; where another copy was compared, an unresolved V gene accounts for under half, and the others remain unexplained. The D gene and trimming were derived from the DNA, and the V and J assignments and clone size from that table. The sample yields 200,000 to 250,000 clones; 64% were counted once. The leading ten clones occupy around 4% of the sample.

The sequence derives from a human donor with alopecia areata. The rearrangement joined TRBV6-5 to TRBJ2-2, with a weak D call of TRBD1 (6 bases match). The starting material was CD4+ T cells sorted from blood, obtained at week 4, from a patient treated with tofacitinib. The DNA reads TGTGCCAGCTCACGCGCAGGGGCCGGGGAGCTGTTTTTT. It specifies CASSRAGAGELFF.